This T cell receptor (beta chain) came from a study of cytomegalovirus exposure and HLA in healthy donors. Study overall: The roughly 130 validation repertoires were reported in a later analysis to have been generated on the same platform as the roughly 720 first-cohort repertoires.

Measured with immunoSEQ multiplex PCR; TCRdb has only the in-frame clones, and not every one. The table has about 44,000 clones, 80% to 95% seen once; the top ten hold about 2.1%. Trimming removed 8 bases from V and 3 bases from J, with 16 bases in between. The germline V gene has CDR1 MRHNA and CDR2 SNTAGT. The CDR3 is 14 residues long. V gene TRBV6-4 combines with J gene TRBJ1-1; a weak D match, TRBD1 (6 bases). This clonotype was obtained from a woman aged 18-29 years in good health and CMV-seronegative. Material for sequencing was PBMCs. This CDR3 is CASSKGGEDTEAFF. The CDR3 nucleotides are TGTGCCAGCTCAAAAGGGGGTGAGGACACTGAAGCTTTCTTT.